Listed below are T cell receptor beta chains from one sample, sequenced in a study of radiation and T cells in renal cell carcinoma. Some clones are missing from TCRdb's copy, which holds only in-frame ones; the method was immunoSEQ multiplex PCR. This table has about 120,000 clones, over 75% appearing once. Sequencing used blood, obtained from a patient whose treatment included radiotherapy and nephrectomy. Every receptor here comes from a man in his fifties or sixties with renal cell carcinoma. Each CDR3 is given with its conserved first and last residue. Each record gives: D gene, J gene, clone size, V gene, CDR3 DNA, CDR3 protein. D genes are given only for firm matches. Not every row has a clone size; where given, it reads once, few, many or a size class.

TRBD1,TRBJ2-3,.,TRBV7-2,TGTGCCAGCAGCCCTACAGGGGGAAGAGATACGCAGTATTTT,CASSPTGGRDTQYF
.,TRBJ1-1,.,TRBV7-8,TGTGCCAGCAGCTTCAACAGGGCAAACACTGAAGCTTTCTTT,CASSFNRANTEAFF
.,TRBJ1-3,.,TRBV7-4,TGTGCCAGCAGCGAAGGCCGGGGCCTCTGCTCTGGAAACACCATATATTTT,CASSEGRGLCSGNTIYF
.,TRBJ2-2,.,TRBV5-1,TGCGCCAGTGCGACTACGGGGGGCGCCGGCGGGGAGCTGTTTTTT,CASATTGGAGGELFF
.,TRBJ2-7,.,TRBV9,TGTGCCAGCAGCTCCCGACTCGACGAGCAGTACTTC,CASSSRLDEQYF
.,TRBJ2-3,once,TRBV12-2,TGTGCAAGTCGCTTAGCGGGGGGCCGGGAAGATACGCAGTATTTT,CASRLAGGREDTQYF
.,TRBJ2-7,.,TRBV10-3,TGTGCCATCCGAGAAGTCGACTCCTACGAGCAGTACTTC,CAIREVDSYEQYF
TRBD1,TRBJ2-7,many,TRBV5-5,TGTGCCAGCAGCTTAGAGACAGGGACCTACGAGCAGTACTTC,CASSLETGTYEQYF
.,TRBJ1-5,.,TRBV19,TGTGCCAGTAGTCTACGGGGGTCCGGTCAGCCCCAGCATTTT,CASSLRGSGQPQHF
TRBD1,TRBJ1-3,.,TRBV28,TGTGCCAGCAACCAACAGGGGACCGCTGGAAACACCATATATTTT,CASNQQGTAGNTIYF
.,TRBJ1-1,.,TRBV4-1,TGCGCCAGCAGCCAAGATATGACAGATATGAACACTGAAGCTTTCTTT,CASSQDMTDMNTEAFF
.,TRBJ1-1,.,TRBV7-2,TGTGCCAGCAGCAGGCAGTCCGATGAGAAAGCTTTCTTT,CASSRQSDEKAFF
TRBD2,TRBJ2-3,.,TRBV5-1,TGCGCCAGCAGCTTAGGGACTAGCGGGAGTGGGTTTGCAGATACGCAGTATTTT,CASSLGTSGSGFADTQYF
TRBD1,TRBJ1-1,few,TRBV6-5,TGTGCCAGCAGTTACGCACTACAGGGGGGGGACACTGAAGCTTTCTTT,CASSYALQGGDTEAFF
TRBD2,TRBJ2-1,few,TRBV7-8,TGTGCCAGCAGCCCGGTAGCGGGGGGGGCCGATGAGCAGTTCTTC,CASSPVAGGADEQFF
TRBD1,TRBJ2-5,.,TRBV9,TGTGCCAGCAGCGTAGTGGCAGGGGGCCGGGAGACCCAGTACTTC,CASSVVAGGRETQYF
TRBD1,TRBJ1-3,.,TRBV18,TGTGCCAGCTCACCACGGTCCGGGACAGGTTTCTATGGCATATATTTT,CASSPRSGTGFYGIYF
.,TRBJ2-1,.,TRBV11-2,TGTGCCAGCAGCTTAGGGCAGGGGGGGTACAATGAGCAGTTCTTC,CASSLGQGGYNEQFF
TRBD1,TRBJ2-7,.,TRBV19,TGTGCCAGTAGCCCGGGACAGGGCCTTTCCTACGAGCAGTACTTC,CASSPGQGLSYEQYF
.,TRBJ2-7,.,TRBV4-1,TGCGCCAGCAGCCAAGATCCCCGCGGCAGGGGTTTGCAGTACTTC,CASSQDPRGRGLQYF
TRBD1,TRBJ2-5,.,TRBV2,TGTGCCAGCACGAGGATTTACGGGGACAGCCGAGAGACCCAGTACTTC,CASTRIYGDSRETQYF
.,TRBJ2-2,.,TRBV7-9,TGTGCCAGCAGCTTAAGCGCCGGGGAGCTGTTTTTT,CASSLSAGELFF
.,TRBJ1-5,.,TRBV5-1,TGCGCCAGCAGCTTAAGTGGGTTGGTCAATCAGCCCCAGCATTTT,CASSLSGLVNQPQHF
.,TRBJ1-2,.,TRBV4-1,TGCGCCAGCAGCCAAGGGGGAGGGATGAACTATGGCTACACCTTC,CASSQGGGMNYGYTF
.,TRBJ2-7,.,TRBV7-9,TGTGCCAGCAGCTTAGCCTCGGGACCCCACCCATCCTTGGGATTC,CASSLASGPHPSLGF
.,TRBJ2-6,.,TRBV9,TGTGCCAGCAGAAAGGGACACACTTCCTCTGGGGCCAACGTCCTGACTTTC,CASRKGHTSSGANVLTF
.,TRBJ2-3,.,TRBV7-9,TGTGCCAGCAGCTTACCTTTGGGGACCACAGATACGCAGTATTTT,CASSLPLGTTDTQYF
TRBD1,TRBJ2-2,.,TRBV11-3,TGTGCCAGCAGCCTGCGGACAGGGGGCGCTCACACCGGGGAGCTGTTTTTT,CASSLRTGGAHTGELFF
.,TRBJ1-5,.,TRBV2,TGTGCCAGCAGTGATAGTCCCGGACAGATCAATCAGCCCCAGCATTTT,CASSDSPGQINQPQHF
.,TRBJ2-7,.,TRBV7-2,TGTGCCAGCAGCTTATATGGGGGTACCTACGAGCAGTACTTC,CASSLYGGTYEQYF
.,TRBJ2-3,once,TRBV18,TGTGCCAGCTCACTAACGGGGAGCCTAGATACGCAGTATTTT,CASSLTGSLDTQYF
.,TRBJ2-7,.,TRBV6-6,TGTGCCAGCAGCTCCACGGGAGACTCCTACGAGCAGTACTTC,CASSSTGDSYEQYF
.,TRBJ1-2,.,TRBV10-3,TGTGCCATCAGTGACGGGTTGAACTATGGCTACACCTTC,CAISDGLNYGYTF
.,TRBJ2-7,.,TRBV15,TGTGCCACCAGCAGGAATGGCCGCGAGCAGTACTTC,CATSRNGREQYF
TRBD1,TRBJ2-4,.,TRBV20-1,TGCAGTGCTGGGACAGGGAGAGGGCAGTACTTC,CSAGTGRGQYF